The TCR beta chain described here comes from a study of Ad26.COV2.S vaccination and SARS-CoV-2 variants. Study-wide findings and caveats: A substantial breadth of spike-specific CD8+ and CD4+ T cell responses after vaccination has been reported.

Sample treatment: 15 to 20 received Ad26.COV2.S at low or high dose, single or two shots; 5 received placebo; per-sample allocation not given. After the first vaccine or placebo injection, samples were drawn on day 63. The CDR3 sequence is 13 residues long. CDR1 is LNHDA, CDR2 SQIVND, per germline (reference sequence). The V gene lost 3 bases and the J gene lost 2 bases, with 7 bases spanning the gap. Only in-frame clones appear in the TCRdb table, and some are missing; sequencing was by immunoSEQ multiplex PCR. The table lists around 450,000 clones, 75% to 90% of them singletons. Concerning this clone itself: As yet, its antigen is unknown. The sample holds other DNA sequences that translate to the same CDR3.

The sample was peripheral blood, taken in a trial of Ad26.COV2.S vaccine versus placebo. This rearrangement joins TRBV19 to TRBJ1-2, with D possibly TRBD1 on 5 matching bases. This TCR derives from a person aged 18-65 years who received the Ad26.COV2.S COVID-19 vaccine or a placebo. The CDR3 is CASSIGGNYGYTF. Here the CDR3 DNA reads TGTGCCAGTAGTATCGGGGGGAACTATGGCTACACCTTC.